This T cell receptor (beta chain) is drawn from a study of blood T cell repertoires in COVID-19 (dated by TCRdb to 2018 to 2021). In the study overall: Collaborator samples came from the United States, Italy and Spain and covered acute and convalescent phases of COVID-19. Samples were obtained from the ongoing ImmuneRACE study (first 160 participants) and from 1,000 to 1,500 subjects provided by 6 global collaborators. Where available, HLA class I and class II types were taken from metadata supplied by the sample provider and were not determined by assay-based typing. Deeply sampled blood TCRbeta repertoires from subjects exposed to, actively infected with, or recovered from COVID-19 were included in the dataset. The material from the prospective study consisted of cDNA or gDNA derived from T cells, B-cell-depleted T cells, or PBMCs. A freely available public database, intended as a resource for researchers studying the immune response to SARS-CoV-2, is where the repertoires were released. A de-identified subject ID, COVID-19 status, age in years and sex were almost always included in the sample metadata.

Overall results and qualifications from the work: How much clinical and demographic metadata was included differed by source and by participant, and the metadata was provided uncurated.

A few counts support this clone. Its specific antigen is unknown. No clone much larger than this one lies a single base away; base qualities are absent. Between the V and J ends, shortened by 3 bases and 6 bases respectively, the junction contains 10 bases. CDR1 is given as SGHTA and CDR2 as FQGTGA, both from the germline V gene. The CDR3 numbers 13 residues from cysteine through phenylalanine. Of all the DNA, just the CDR3 is kept, 39 bases in frame from base 1. In the prospective study, participants were roughly 18 to 95 years old, resided in about two dozen geographic areas of the United States, and were enrolled through a virtual design. In the prospective study, cohorts were assigned on the basis of participant-reported clinical history obtained from a screening survey and a study questionnaire. Mobile phlebotomists in the prospective study collected whole blood, serum and a nasopharyngeal or oropharyngeal swab from every participant. Additional blood draws and questionnaires over an approximately two-month period could optionally be provided by prospective study participants. Blood samples from the prospective study were shipped frozen or at room temperature prior to DNA extraction.

TCRbeta CDR3 regions were amplified from genomic DNA using the immunoSEQ Assay, a bias-controlled multiplex PCR. As for the original processing: Nucleated cell counts per sample were estimated from amplification of reference gene primers within the assay. To quantify the absolute abundance of each unique TCRbeta CDR3 rearrangement, sequence reads were collapsed and filtered. For each sample, productive Simpson clonality was calculated as the square root of Simpson's diversity index over productive rearrangements. This immuneACCESS table, as held by TCRdb, lists in-frame sequences with V and J called but not all clones. Of the missing ones, under half trace to an unresolved V gene in checked studies; the others have no known cause. Clone size and the V and J calls come from that table; the DNA yielded D and trimming. The sample table shows fewer than 200,000 clones, and about 83% are seen once. The ten largest clonotypes hold around 3.6% of the sample.

The TCR comes from a woman aged 45-60 years in a cohort exposed to, infected with or recovered from COVID-19 (not recorded which). Rearrangement joined TRBV7-3 to TRBJ2-3; TRBD1 might be the D gene, on 6 matching bases. The sequencing input was PBMCs or T cells enriched from blood (not recorded which). The nucleotides read TGTGCCAGCAGCTTCCCAGGGGCGGATACGCAGTATTTT. The encoded protein is CASSFPGADTQYF.